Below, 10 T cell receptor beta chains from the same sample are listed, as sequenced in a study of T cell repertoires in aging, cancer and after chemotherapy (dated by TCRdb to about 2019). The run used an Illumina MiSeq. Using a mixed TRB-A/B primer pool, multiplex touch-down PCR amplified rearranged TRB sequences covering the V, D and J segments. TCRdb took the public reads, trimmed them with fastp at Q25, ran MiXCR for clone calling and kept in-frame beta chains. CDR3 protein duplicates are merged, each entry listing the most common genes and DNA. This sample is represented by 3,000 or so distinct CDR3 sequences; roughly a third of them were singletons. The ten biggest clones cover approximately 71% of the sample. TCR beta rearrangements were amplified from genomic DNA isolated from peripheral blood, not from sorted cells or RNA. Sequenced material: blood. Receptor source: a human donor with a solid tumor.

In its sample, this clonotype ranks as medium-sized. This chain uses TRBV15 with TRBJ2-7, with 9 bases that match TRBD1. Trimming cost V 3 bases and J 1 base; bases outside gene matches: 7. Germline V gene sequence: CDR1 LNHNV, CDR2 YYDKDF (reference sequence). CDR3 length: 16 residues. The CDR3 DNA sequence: TGTGCCACCAGCAGGGACAGGGGTTTCGGTTCCTACGAGCAGTACGTC. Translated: CATSRDRGFGSYEQYV.

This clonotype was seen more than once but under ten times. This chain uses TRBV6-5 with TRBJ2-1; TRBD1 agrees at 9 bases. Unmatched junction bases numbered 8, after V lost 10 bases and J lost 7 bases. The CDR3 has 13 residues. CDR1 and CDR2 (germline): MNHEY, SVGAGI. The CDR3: CAIGRDRVNEQFF. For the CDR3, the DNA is TGTGCCATTGGGAGGGACAGGGTGAATGAGCAGTTCTTC.

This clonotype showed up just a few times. The CDR3 loop is CAWSKERGEKLFF. In DNA form, the CDR3 reads TGTGCCTGGAGTAAGGAGAGGGGGGAAAAACTGTTTTTT. J is TRBJ1-4 and V is TRBV30, with a weak D call TRBD1 (6 bases). The germline gives CDR1 GTSNPN, CDR2 SVGIG (reference sequence). CDR3 length: 13 amino acids. Trimming cost V 2 bases and J 8 bases, with 12 bases left between them.

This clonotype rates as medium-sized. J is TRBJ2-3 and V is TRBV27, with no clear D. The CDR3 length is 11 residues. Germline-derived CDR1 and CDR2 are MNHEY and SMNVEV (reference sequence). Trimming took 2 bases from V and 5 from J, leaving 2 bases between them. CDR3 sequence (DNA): TGTGCCAGCAGTTTACAAGATACGCAGTATTTT. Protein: CASSLQDTQYF.

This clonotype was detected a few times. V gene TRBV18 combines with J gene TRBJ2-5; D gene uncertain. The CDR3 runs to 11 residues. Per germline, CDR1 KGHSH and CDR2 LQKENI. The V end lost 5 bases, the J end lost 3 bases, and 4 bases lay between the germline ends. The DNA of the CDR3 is TGTGCCAGCTCATATAAAGAGACCCAGTACTTC. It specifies CASSYKETQYF.

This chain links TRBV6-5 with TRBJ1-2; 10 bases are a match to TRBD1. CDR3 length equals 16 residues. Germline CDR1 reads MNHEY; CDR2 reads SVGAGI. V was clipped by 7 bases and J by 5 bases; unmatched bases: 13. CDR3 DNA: TGTGCCAGCACCCTGGTGACGGGGACAGGGGCTTATGGCTACACCTTC. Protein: CASTLVTGTGAYGYTF.

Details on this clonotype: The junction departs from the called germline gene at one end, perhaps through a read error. CDR3 in DNA: TGTTCCAGCAGCATGGGTGTGGGCGGTGACCCCTACGAGCATTACTTC. It yields the protein CSSSMGVGGDPYEHYF. V usage is TRBV5-6 and J usage is TRBJ2-7; D not certain. CDR1 and CDR2 (germline): SGHDT, YYEEEE. The CDR3 length is 16 residues.

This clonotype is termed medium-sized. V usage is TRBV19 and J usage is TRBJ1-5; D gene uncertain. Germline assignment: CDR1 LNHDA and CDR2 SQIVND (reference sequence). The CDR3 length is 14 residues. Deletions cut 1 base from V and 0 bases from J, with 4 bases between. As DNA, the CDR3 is TGTGCCAGTAGTATAGGTTATAGCAATCAGCCCCAGCATTTT. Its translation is CASSIGYSNQPQHF.

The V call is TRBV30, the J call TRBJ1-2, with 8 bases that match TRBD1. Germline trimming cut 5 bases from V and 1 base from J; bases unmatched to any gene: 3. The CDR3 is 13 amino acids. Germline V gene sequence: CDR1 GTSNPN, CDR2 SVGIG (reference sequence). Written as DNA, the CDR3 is TGTGCCTGGGCAACAGGGGGTAACTATGGCTACACCTTC. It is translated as CAWATGGNYGYTF.

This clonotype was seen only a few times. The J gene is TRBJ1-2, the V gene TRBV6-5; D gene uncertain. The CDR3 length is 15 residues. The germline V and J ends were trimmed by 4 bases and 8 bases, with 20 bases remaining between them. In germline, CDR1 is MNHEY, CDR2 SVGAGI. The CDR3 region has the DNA TGTGCCAGCAGTTTGTGGTCAGGCCTCGATGTGGGCTACACCTTC. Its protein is CASSLWSGLDVGYTF.